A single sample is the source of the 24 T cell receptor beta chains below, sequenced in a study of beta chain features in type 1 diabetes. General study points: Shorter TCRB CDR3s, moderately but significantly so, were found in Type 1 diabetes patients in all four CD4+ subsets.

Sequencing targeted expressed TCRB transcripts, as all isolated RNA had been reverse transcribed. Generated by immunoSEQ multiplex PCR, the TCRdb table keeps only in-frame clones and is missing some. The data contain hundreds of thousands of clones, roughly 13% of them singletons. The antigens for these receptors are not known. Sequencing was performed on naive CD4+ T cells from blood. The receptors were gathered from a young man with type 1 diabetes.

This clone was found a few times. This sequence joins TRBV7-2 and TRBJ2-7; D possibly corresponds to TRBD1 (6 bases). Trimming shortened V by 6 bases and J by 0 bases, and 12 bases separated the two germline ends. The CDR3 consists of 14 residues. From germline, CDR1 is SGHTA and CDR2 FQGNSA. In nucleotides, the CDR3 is TGTGCCAGCAGGATACAGGGAAGCTCCTACGAGCAGTACTTC. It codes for CASRIQGSSYEQYF. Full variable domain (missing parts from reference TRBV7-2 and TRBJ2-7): GAGVSQSPSNKVTEKGKDVELRCDPISGHTALYWYRQSLGQGLEFLIYFQGNSAPDKSGLPSDRFSAERTGGSVSTLTIQRTQQEDSAVYLCASRIQGSSYEQYFGPGTRLTVT.

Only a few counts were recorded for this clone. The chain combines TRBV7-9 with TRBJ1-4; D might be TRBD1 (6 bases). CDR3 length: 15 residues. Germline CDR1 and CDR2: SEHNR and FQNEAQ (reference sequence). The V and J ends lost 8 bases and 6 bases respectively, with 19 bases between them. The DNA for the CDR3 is TGTGCCAGCGGACAGCAAGCCGGGGTTGATGAAAAACTGTTTTTT. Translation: CASGQQAGVDEKLFF.

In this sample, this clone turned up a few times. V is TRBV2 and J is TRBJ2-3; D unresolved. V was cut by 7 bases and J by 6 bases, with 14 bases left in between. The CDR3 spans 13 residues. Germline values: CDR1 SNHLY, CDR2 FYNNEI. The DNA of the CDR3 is TGTGCCAGCACCGTGGAAGGGATGGATACGCAGTATTTT. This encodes CASTVEGMDTQYF.

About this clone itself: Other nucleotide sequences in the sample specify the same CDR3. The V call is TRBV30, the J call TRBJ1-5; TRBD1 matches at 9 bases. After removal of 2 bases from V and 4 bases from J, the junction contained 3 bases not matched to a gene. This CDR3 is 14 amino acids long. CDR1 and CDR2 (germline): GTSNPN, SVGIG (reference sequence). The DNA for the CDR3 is TGTGCCTGGAGTCGACAGGGGGGAAATCAGCCCCAGCATTTT. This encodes CAWSRQGGNQPQHF.

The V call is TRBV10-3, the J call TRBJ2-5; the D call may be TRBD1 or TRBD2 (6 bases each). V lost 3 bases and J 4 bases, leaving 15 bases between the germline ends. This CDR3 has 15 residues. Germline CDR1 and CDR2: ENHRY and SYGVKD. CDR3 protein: CAISDRVGGGETQYF. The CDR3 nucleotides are TGTGCCATCAGTGACCGAGTGGGGGGCGGAGAGACCCAGTACTTC.

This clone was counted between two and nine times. This CDR3 reads CASSAGTGWTGELFF. CDR3 coding DNA: TGTGCCAGCAGCGCCGGGACAGGGTGGACCGGGGAGCTGTTTTTT. The genes are TRBV9 and TRBJ2-2, with TRBD1 identical over 9 bases. Germline CDR1 SGDLS, CDR2 YYNGEE. V dropped 3 bases and J dropped 5; count of bases not matched to a gene: 5. This CDR3 comprises 15 residues.

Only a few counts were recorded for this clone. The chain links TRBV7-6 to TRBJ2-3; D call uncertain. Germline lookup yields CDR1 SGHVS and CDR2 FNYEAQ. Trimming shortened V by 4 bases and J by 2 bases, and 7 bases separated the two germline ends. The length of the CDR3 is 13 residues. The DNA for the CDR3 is TGTGCCAGCAGCTCCCTCTCCACAGATACGCAGTATTTT. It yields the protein CASSSLSTDTQYF.

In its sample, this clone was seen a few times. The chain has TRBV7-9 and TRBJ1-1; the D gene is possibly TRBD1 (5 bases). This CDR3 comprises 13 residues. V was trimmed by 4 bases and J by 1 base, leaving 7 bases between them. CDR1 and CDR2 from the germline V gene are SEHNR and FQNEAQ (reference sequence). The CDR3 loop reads CASSWGRNTEAFF. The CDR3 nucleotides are TGTGCCAGCAGCTGGGGACGGAACACTGAAGCTTTCTTT.

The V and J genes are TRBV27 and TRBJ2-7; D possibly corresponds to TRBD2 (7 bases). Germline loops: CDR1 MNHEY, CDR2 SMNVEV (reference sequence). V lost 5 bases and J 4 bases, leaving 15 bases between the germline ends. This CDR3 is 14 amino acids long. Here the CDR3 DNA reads TGTGCCAGCAGTCCGTTGGGGGGGCAATACGAGCAGTACTTC. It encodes CASSPLGGQYEQYF.

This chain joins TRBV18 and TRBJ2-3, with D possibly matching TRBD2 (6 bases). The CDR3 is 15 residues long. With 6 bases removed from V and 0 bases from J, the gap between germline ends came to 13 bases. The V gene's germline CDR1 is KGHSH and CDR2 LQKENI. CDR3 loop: CASSRGTSSTDTQYF. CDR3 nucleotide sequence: TGTGCCAGCTCTCGCGGGACGTCGAGCACAGATACGCAGTATTTT.

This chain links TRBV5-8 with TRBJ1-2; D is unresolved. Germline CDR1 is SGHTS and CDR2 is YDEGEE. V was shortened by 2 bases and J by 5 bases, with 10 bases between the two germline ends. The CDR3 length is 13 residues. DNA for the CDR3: TGTGCCAGCAGCTTTTCGCTGTCGTATGGCTACACCTTC. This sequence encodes CASSFSLSYGYTF.

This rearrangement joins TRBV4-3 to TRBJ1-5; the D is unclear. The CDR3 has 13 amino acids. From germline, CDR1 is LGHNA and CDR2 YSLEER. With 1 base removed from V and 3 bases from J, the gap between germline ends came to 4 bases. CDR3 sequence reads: CASSQGSNQPQHF. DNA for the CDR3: TGCGCCAGCAGCCAAGGGTCCAATCAGCCCCAGCATTTT.

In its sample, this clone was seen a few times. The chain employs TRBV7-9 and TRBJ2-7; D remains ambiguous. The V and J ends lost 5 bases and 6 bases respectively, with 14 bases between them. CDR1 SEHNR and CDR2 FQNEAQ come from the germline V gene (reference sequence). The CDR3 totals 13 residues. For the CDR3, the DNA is TGTGCCAGCAGCCCAGGTTTGTTACGCGAGCAGTACTTC. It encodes CASSPGLLREQYF. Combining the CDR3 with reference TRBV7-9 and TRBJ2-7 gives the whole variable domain DTGVSQNPRHKITKRGQNVTFRCDPISEHNRLYWYRQTLGQGPEFLTYFQNEAQLEKSRLLSDRFSAERPKGSFSTLEIQRTEQGDSAMYLCASSPGLLREQYFGPGTRLTVT.

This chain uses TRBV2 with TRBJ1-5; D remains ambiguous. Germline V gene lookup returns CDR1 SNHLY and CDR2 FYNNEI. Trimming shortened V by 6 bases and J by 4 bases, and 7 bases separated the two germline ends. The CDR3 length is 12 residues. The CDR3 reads CASRAVNQPQHF. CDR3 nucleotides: TGTGCCAGCAGAGCAGTGAATCAGCCCCAGCATTTT.

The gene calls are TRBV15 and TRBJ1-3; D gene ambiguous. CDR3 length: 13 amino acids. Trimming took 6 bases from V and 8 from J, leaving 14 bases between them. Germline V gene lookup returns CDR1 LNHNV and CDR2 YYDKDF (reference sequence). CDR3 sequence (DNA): TGTGCCACCAGTACGGGTCGACGGGACACCATATATTTT. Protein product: CATSTGRRDTIYF.

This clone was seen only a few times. The CDR3: CASRDYGAGNEQFF. CDR3 nucleotide sequence: TGTGCCAGTAGGGACTACGGTGCGGGCAATGAGCAGTTCTTC. The rearrangement links TRBV19 to TRBJ2-1; D might be TRBD2 (6 bases). This CDR3 contains 14 residues. Deletions cut 6 bases from V and 6 bases from J, with 15 bases between. The germline V gene encodes CDR1 LNHDA and CDR2 SQIVND (reference sequence).

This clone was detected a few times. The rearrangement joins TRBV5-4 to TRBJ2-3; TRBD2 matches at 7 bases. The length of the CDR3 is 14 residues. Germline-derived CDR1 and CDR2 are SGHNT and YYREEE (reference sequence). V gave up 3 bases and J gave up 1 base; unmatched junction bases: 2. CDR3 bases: TGTGCCAGCAGCTCCGGACTAGGCACAGATACGCAGTATTTT. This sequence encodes CASSSGLGTDTQYF.

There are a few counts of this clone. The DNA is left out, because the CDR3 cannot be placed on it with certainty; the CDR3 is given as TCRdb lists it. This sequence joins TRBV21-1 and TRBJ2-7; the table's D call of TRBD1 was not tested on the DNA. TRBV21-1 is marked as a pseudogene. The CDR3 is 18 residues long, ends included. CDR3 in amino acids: CASSKVRMFGQGNYEQYF.

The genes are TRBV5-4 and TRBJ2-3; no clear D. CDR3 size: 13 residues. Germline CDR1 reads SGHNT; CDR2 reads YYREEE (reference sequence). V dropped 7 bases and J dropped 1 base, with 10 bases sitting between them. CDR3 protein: CASGTYGTDTQYF. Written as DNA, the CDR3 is TGTGCCAGCGGCACTTACGGCACAGATACGCAGTATTTT. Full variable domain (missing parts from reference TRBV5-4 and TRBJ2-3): ETGVTQSPTHLIKTRGQQVTLRCSSQSGHNTVSWYQQALGQGPQFIFQYYREEENGRGNFPPRFSGLQFPNYSSELNVNALELDDSALYLCASGTYGTDTQYFGPGTRLTVL.

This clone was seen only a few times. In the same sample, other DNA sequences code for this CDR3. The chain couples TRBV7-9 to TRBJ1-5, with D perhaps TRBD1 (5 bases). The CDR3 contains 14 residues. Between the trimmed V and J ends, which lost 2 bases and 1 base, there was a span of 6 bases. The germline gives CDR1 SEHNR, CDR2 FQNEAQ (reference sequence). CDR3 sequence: CASSLRDSNQPQHF. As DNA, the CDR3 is TGTGCCAGCAGCTTACGGGACAGCAATCAGCCCCAGCATTTT.

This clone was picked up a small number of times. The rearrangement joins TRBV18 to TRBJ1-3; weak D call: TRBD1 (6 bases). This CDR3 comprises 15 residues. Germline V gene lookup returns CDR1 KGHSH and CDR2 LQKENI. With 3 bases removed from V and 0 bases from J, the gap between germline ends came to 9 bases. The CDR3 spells CASSPDSSSGNTIYF. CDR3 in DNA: TGTGCCAGCTCACCGGACAGCTCCTCTGGAAACACCATATATTTT.

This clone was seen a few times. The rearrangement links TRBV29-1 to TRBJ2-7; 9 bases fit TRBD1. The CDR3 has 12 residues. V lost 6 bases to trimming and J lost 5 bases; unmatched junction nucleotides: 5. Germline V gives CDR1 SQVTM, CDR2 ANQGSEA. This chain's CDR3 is CSVPGQGDEQYF. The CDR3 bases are TGCAGCGTACCGGGACAGGGCGACGAGCAGTACTTC.

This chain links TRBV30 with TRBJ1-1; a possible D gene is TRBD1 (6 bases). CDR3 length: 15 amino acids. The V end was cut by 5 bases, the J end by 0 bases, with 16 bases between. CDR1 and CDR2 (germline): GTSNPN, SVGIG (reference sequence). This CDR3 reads CAWGRAGQMNTEAFF. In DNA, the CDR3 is TGTGCCTGGGGGAGAGCCGGACAGATGAACACTGAAGCTTTCTTT.

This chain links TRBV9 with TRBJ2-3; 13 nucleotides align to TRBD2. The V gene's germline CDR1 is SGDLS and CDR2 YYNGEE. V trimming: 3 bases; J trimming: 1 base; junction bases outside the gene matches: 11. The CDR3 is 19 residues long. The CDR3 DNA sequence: TGTGCCAGCAGCGCAGGACTAGCGGGGGCCCATACCCGCACAGATACGCAGTATTTT. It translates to CASSAGLAGAHTRTDTQYF.